The 18 T cell receptor beta chains reported below all come from one sample, sequenced in a study of cytomegalovirus exposure and HLA in healthy donors. Sequencing used immunoSEQ multiplex PCR; TCRdb keeps in-frame clones, though not all of them. In the table there are about 130,000 clones, 80% to 90% of which are singletons. Source material: PBMCs. All receptors derive from a woman aged 25 to 39 in good health and CMV-seropositive.

The genes are TRBV6-6 and TRBJ2-5; D unclear. Per the germline V gene, CDR1 is MNHNY and CDR2 is SVGAGI (reference sequence). V lost 0 bases to trimming and J lost 0 bases, with 8 bases between them. The CDR3 loop spans 15 amino acids. The CDR3 DNA reads as TGTGCCAGCAGTTACTCAATAACGGACCAAGAGACCCAGTACTTC. It translates to CASSYSITDQETQYF.

The chain is built from TRBV2 and TRBJ2-1; 15 nucleotides match TRBD2. Germline V gene lookup returns CDR1 SNHLY and CDR2 FYNNEI. The CDR3 runs to 15 residues. V was clipped by 4 bases and J by 10 bases; unmatched bases: 5. CDR3 nucleotide sequence: TGTGCCAGCAGTGGGACTAGCGGGGGGGCCCGGGAGCAGTTCTTC. It encodes CASSGTSGGAREQFF.

The chain uses TRBV5-1 and TRBJ2-2, with 8 bases identical to TRBD1. CDR1 is SGHRS, CDR2 YFSETQ, per germline. The ends lost 4 bases at V and 8 bases at J; junction bases unmatched: 10. This CDR3 is 15 amino acids long. CDR3 nucleotides: TGCGCCAGCAGCCATCAGCAGGGGGCAGAGGGGGAGCTGTTTTTT. Protein sequence: CASSHQQGAEGELFF. The whole variable domain, remainder taken from reference TRBV5-1 and TRBJ2-2, is KAGVTQTPRYLIKTRGQQVTLSCSPISGHRSVSWYQQTPGQGLQFLFEYFSETQRNKGNFPGRFSGRQFSNSRSEMNVSTLELGDSALYLCASSHQQGAEGELFFGEGSRLTVL.

This clone was detected only a few times. The chain employs TRBV2 and TRBJ1-2, with 9 bases fitting TRBD1. The CDR3 totals 13 residues. With 3 bases clipped from V and 5 bases from J, the junction kept 1 base outside the gene matches. CDR1 is SNHLY, CDR2 FYNNEI, per germline. This CDR3 is CASSEGQGYGYTF. CDR3 coding DNA: TGTGCCAGCAGTGAGGGACAGGGTTATGGCTACACCTTC.

The J gene is TRBJ2-3, the V gene TRBV5-6; possibly TRBD2 for D (5 bases). Between the trimmed V and J ends, which lost 2 bases and 5 bases, there was a span of 9 bases. The CDR3 contains 13 residues. Per germline, CDR1 SGHDT and CDR2 YYEEEE. This CDR3 is CASSFRAVDTQYF. The CDR3 nucleotides are TGTGCCAGCAGCTTTAGAGCGGTAGATACGCAGTATTTT.

This clone showed up just once. V usage is TRBV5-4 and J usage is TRBJ2-1; TRBD2 aligns across 9 bases. Unmatched junction bases numbered 10, after V lost 0 bases and J lost 6 bases. This CDR3 spans 17 amino acids. Per germline, CDR1 SGHNT and CDR2 YYREEE (reference sequence). Written as DNA, the CDR3 is TGTGCCAGCAGCTTGGTTTCCCTAGCGGGGCGACTCAATGAGCAGTTCTTC. Protein product: CASSLVSLAGRLNEQFF.

J is TRBJ1-1 and V is TRBV4-1; D is perhaps TRBD1 (6 bases). The germline CDR1 and CDR2 sequences are MGHRA and YSYEKL. There are 17 residues in the CDR3. V lost 4 bases, J lost 0 bases, and 18 bases lay in between. CDR3 protein: CASSLVRAGDMNTEAFF. The DNA of the CDR3 is TGCGCCAGCAGCCTCGTAAGGGCAGGGGACATGAACACTGAAGCTTTCTTT.

V is TRBV27 and J is TRBJ2-2; perhaps TRBD2 as D (6 bases). Trimming stripped 2 bases from V and 8 bases from J, with 15 bases between. There are 15 residues in the CDR3. CDR1 and CDR2 (germline): MNHEY, SMNVEV (reference sequence). The CDR3 is CASSLKRVLSGELFF. In DNA form, the CDR3 reads TGTGCCAGCAGTTTAAAGCGGGTACTAAGTGGGGAGCTGTTTTTT.

V usage is TRBV2 and J usage is TRBJ1-1; possibly TRBD1 for D (5 bases). Trimming removed 7 bases at V and 5 bases at J, with 23 bases between. Germline V gene sequence: CDR1 SNHLY, CDR2 FYNNEI. The CDR3 has 16 amino acids. The CDR3 protein is CASNALRQGYDTEAFF. The DNA for the CDR3 is TGTGCCAGCAACGCCTTGAGGCAGGGATATGATACTGAAGCTTTCTTT. Supplemented by reference TRBV2 and TRBJ1-1, the full variable domain reads EPEVTQTPSHQVTQMGQEVILRCVPISNHLYFYWYRQILGQKVEFLVSFYNNEISEKSEIFDDQFSVERPDGSNFTLKIRSTKLEDSAMYFCASNALRQGYDTEAFFGQGTRLTVV.

This chain uses TRBV7-9 with TRBJ2-7; the match to TRBD1 covers 11 bases. CDR3 length: 14 amino acids. The J segment lost 3 bases and the V segment lost 7 bases, leaving 5 bases of the junction unmatched. Germline values: CDR1 SEHNR, CDR2 FQNEAQ (reference sequence). CDR3 DNA sequence: TGTGCCAGCACCGACGGGACAGGGGGCTACGAGCAGTACTTC. Amino acids: CASTDGTGGYEQYF.

The chain links TRBV12-5 to TRBJ2-5, with D possibly TRBD1 on 6 matching bases. Trimming removed 6 bases at V and 1 base at J, with 9 bases between. In germline, CDR1 is LGHNT, CDR2 FRNRAP. This CDR3 has 13 residues. CDR3 bases: TGTGCTAGTGGCCGGACAGCCCAAGAGACCCAGTACTTC. It codes for CASGRTAQETQYF.

The count of this clone is one. This chain links TRBV2 with TRBJ1-5, with D perhaps matching TRBD1 (6 bases). The CDR3 contains 15 residues. Germline V CDR1 and CDR2: SNHLY, FYNNEI. Trimming took 7 bases from V and 7 from J, leaving 20 bases between them. CDR3 DNA sequence: TGTGCCAGCACCGCTCAGGGCGGGGGCGGGCAGCCCCAGCATTTT. Protein sequence: CASTAQGGGGQPQHF.

The chain has TRBV6-5 and TRBJ2-5; possible D gene TRBD2, 6 bases. The CDR3 totals 13 residues. Germline V gene sequence: CDR1 MNHEY, CDR2 SVGAGI. Between the trimmed V and J ends, which lost 0 bases and 7 bases, there was a span of 9 bases. This CDR3 reads CASSYSRGGTQYF. The CDR3 DNA sequence: TGTGCCAGCAGTTACTCTAGGGGAGGGACCCAGTACTTC.

In this sample, this clone turned up once. This chain connects TRBV4-1 to TRBJ2-7; the D gene is possibly TRBD2 (6 bases). The CDR3 is 14 residues long. Germline assignment: CDR1 MGHRA and CDR2 YSYEKL. V was cut by 0 bases and J by 2 bases, with 8 bases left in between. CDR3 bases: TGCGCCAGCAGCCAAGATGGGGGGACCTACGAGCAGTACTTC. It is translated as CASSQDGGTYEQYF.

The rearrangement joins TRBV27 to TRBJ1-2; D is unclear. The germline gives CDR1 MNHEY, CDR2 SMNVEV (reference sequence). The CDR3 spans 13 residues. V was pared by 4 bases and J by 8 bases, with 14 bases between. The CDR3 spells CASSWAGRLGYTF. For the CDR3, the DNA is TGTGCCAGCAGTTGGGCCGGCCGGTTAGGCTACACCTTC.

The rearrangement links TRBV6-1 to TRBJ2-1, with D perhaps matching TRBD2 (5 bases). Germline lookup yields CDR1 MNHNS and CDR2 SASEGT. Trimming shortened V by 4 bases and J by 10 bases, and 14 bases separated the two germline ends. The length of the CDR3 is 13 residues. The CDR3 region is CASSVAIRTEQFF. The CDR3 region has the DNA TGTGCCAGCAGTGTAGCGATTAGAACCGAGCAGTTCTTC.

This clone was found once. The CDR3 loop is CAIKGEGRGPGNTIYF. Here the CDR3 DNA reads TGTGCCATCAAGGGGGAGGGCAGGGGGCCCGGAAACACCATATATTTT. The rearrangement joins TRBV10-3 to TRBJ1-3; TRBD1 aligns across 8 bases. The germline CDR1 and CDR2 sequences are ENHRY and SYGVKD. This CDR3 is 16 amino acids long. V shed 7 bases, J shed 4 bases, and the junction held 12 bases outside the gene matches.

The count of this clone is one. The V and J genes are TRBV7-2 and TRBJ2-1; 9 bases match TRBD2. The CDR3 loop spans 15 amino acids. The trim removed 4 bases at V and 8 bases at J, leaving 9 bases unmatched. Per germline, CDR1 SGHTA and CDR2 FQGNSA. The DNA of the CDR3 is TGTGCCAGCAGCTCCGGCGGGGCGGGGGGGTATGAGCAGTTCTTC. Translation gives CASSSGGAGGYEQFF.